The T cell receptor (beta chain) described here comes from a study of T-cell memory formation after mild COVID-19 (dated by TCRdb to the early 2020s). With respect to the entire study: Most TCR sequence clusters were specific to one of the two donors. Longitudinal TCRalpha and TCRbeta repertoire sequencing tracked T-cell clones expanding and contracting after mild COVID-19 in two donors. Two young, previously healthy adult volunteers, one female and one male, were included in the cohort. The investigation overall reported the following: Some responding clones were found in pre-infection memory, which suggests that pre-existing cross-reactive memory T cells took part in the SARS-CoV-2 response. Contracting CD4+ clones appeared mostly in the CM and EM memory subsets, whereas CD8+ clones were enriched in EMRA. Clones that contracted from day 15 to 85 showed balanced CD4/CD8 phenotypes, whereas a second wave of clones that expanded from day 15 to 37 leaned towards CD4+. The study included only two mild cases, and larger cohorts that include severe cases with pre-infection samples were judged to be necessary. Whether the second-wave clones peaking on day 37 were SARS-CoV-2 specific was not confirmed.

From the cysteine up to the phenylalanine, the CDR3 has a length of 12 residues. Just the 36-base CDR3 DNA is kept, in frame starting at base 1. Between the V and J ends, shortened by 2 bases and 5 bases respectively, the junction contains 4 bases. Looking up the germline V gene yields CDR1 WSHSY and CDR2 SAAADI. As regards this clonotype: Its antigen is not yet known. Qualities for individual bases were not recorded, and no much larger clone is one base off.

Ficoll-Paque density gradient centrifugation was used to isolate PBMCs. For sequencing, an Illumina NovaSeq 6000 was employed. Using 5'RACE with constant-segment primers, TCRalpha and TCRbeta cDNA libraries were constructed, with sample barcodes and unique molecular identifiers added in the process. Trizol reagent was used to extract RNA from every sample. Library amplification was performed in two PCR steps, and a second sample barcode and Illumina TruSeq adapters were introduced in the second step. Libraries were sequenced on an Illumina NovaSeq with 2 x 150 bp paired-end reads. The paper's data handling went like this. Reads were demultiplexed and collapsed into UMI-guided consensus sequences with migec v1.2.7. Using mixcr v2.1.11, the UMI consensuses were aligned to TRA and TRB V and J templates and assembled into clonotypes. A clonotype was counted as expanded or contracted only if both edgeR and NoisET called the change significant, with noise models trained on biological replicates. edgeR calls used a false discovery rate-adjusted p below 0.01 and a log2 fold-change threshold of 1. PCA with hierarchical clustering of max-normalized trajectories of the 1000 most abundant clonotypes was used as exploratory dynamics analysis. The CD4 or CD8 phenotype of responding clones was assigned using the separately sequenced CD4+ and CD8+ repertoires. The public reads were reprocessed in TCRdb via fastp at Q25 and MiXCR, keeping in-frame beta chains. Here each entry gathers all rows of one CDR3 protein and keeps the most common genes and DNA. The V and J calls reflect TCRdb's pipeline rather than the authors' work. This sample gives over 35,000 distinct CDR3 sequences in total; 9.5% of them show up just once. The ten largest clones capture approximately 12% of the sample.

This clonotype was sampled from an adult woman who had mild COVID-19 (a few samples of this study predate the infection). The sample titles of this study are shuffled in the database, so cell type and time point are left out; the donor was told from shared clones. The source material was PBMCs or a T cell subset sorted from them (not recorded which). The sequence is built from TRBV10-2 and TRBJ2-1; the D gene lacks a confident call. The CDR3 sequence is CASSELNNEQFF. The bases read TGCGCCAGCAGTGAGCTCAACAATGAGCAGTTCTTC.